This record covers a single TCR beta chain. The CDR3 is 16 residues long. Germline-derived CDR1 and CDR2 are SGDLS and YYNGEE. The junction had 16 bases not matched to a gene; V was cut back by 7 bases and J by 8 bases. Naive CD8 cells lacked CD45RO, underwent positive selection for CCR7 and left out terminally differentiated effector memory CD45RA+ cells. Adults of Caucasian background living in Nashville, Tennessee made up all donors. Repertoires were generated with immunoSEQ multiplex PCR, while TCRdb's copy carries only in-frame clones and drops some. This sample carries roughly 570,000 clones, about 98% of them seen once, and the ten largest clones take 0.3%. The sample originates from a study of shared clonotypes between healthy human individuals.

The sample consisted of naive CD8+ T cells sorted from blood. The J gene is TRBJ2-1, the V gene TRBV9; TRBD1 agrees at 9 bases. This sequence was found in a man aged 25-40 years in good health. The CDR3 DNA reads TGTGCCAGCTCCTCCCCCCGGGACAGGGTTGGGGATGAGCAGTTCTTC. It specifies CASSSPRDRVGDEQFF.